Each of the 7 T cell receptor beta chains below was sequenced from the same sample in a study of tumor and adjacent non-tumor tissue in lung cancer. The template was RNA from unsorted bulk tissue. TCRbeta libraries were built with three rounds of nested PCR, modified from ARM-PCR. One entry per CDR3 protein results from TCRdb running MiXCR on the multiplex PCR reads. The repertoire consists of over 130,000 distinct CDR3 sequences, with around two thirds occurring once and the leading ten covering about 20%. The sequencing sample was made of lung tumor tissue. The receptors originated from a man aged 55 to 70 with small cell lung cancer.

Concerning this clonotype itself: One end of the junction does not line up with germline, which may come from a read error. The chain couples TRBV12-3 or TRBV12-4 to TRBJ2-4; D remains ambiguous. This CDR3 spans 14 amino acids. The CDR3 here is CASSCRPFGAIQYF. CDR3 sequence (DNA): TGTGCCAGCAGTTGTCGTCCCTTCGGAGCTATTCAATACTTC.

This clonotype was counted between two and nine times. CDR3 nucleotides: TGTGCCAGCAGGACCCCGGCAGCGAACACTGAAGCTTTCTTT. Protein sequence: CASRTPAANTEAFF. This sequence joins TRBV6-6 and TRBJ1-1, with unresolved D. V lost 6 bases and J 1 base, leaving 12 bases between the germline ends. Per germline, CDR1 MNHNY and CDR2 SVGAGI (reference sequence). The CDR3 contains 14 residues.

The V and J genes are TRBV20-1 and TRBJ2-4, with D possibly being TRBD1 or TRBD2 (5 bases each). Germline loops: CDR1 DFQATT, CDR2 SNEGSKA (reference sequence). CDR3 length equals 14 residues. V lost 8 bases to trimming and J lost 9 bases, with 23 bases between them. The CDR3 protein is CSTTSVSEGSIQYF. In DNA form, the CDR3 reads TGCAGTACTACAAGCGTGAGCGAGGGGAGCATTCAGTACTTC.

This clonotype was observed at least ten times. V and J are TRBV6-1 and TRBJ1-3; possibly TRBD1 for D (5 bases). Trimming took 0 bases from V and 9 from J, leaving 6 bases between them. Germline lookup yields CDR1 MNHNS and CDR2 SASEGT. This CDR3 is 12 amino acids long. CDR3 DNA: TGTGCCAGCAGTGAAGCGGGGACCACCATATATTTT. Amino acid sequence: CASSEAGTTIYF.

In regard to this clonotype: The final CDR3 position lacks the conserved phenylalanine or tryptophan, pointing to a likely read error. The V and J genes are TRBV11-3 and TRBJ2-7; D is unclear. The CDR3 is 14 amino acids. Germline values: CDR1 SGHNT, CDR2 YENEEA. The CDR3 DNA is TGTGCCAGAAGCTTGACCGACGGTGCCTACGAGCAGTACCTC. Its translation: CARSLTDGAYEQYL.

This clonotype came up many times. This chain joins TRBV6-1 and TRBJ2-3; TRBD2 matches 8 bases. In germline, CDR1 is MNHNS, CDR2 SASEGT. V gave up 4 bases and J gave up 4 bases; unmatched junction bases: 7. The CDR3 is made up of 15 amino acids. CDR3 DNA sequence: TGTGCCAGCAGTGGGGGACTAGTTGGCGCAGATACGCAGTATTTT. It encodes CASSGGLVGADTQYF.

Details on this clonotype: Mismatch with germline at one junction end may stem from a read error. The rearrangement joins TRBV11-2 to TRBJ2-1; D ambiguous. Germline V CDR1 and CDR2: SGHAT, FQNNGV. This CDR3 spans 15 amino acids. CDR3 coding DNA: TGTGCCAGCAGCCTCGGGTCAGCCCTTTACAATAAGCAGTTCTTC. The encoded protein is CASSLGSALYNKQFF.